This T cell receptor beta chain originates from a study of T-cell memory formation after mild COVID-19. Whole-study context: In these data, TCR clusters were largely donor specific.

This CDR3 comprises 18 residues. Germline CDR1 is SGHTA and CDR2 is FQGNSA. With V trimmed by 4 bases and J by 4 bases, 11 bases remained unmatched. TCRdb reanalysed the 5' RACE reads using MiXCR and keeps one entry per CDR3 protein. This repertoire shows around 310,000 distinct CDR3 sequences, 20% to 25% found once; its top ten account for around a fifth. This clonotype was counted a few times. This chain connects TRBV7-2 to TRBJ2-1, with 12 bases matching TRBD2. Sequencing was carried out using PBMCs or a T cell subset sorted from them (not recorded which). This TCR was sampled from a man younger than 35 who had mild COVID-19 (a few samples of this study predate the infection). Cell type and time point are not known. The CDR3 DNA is TGTGCCAGCAGCTCGCTCCGCGGCCTAGCGGGGGGGTACAATGAGCAGTTCTTC. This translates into CASSSLRGLAGGYNEQFF.